A single sample is the source of the 7 T cell receptor beta chains below, sequenced in a study of T cell responses to AZD1222 COVID-19 vaccine. Profiled with immunoSEQ multiplex PCR; TCRdb holds only in-frame clones, not every one. The table records 150,000 to 250,000 clones, about nine tenths of them present only once. Specimen: peripheral blood, collected 28 days after the second AZD1222 dose. The receptor set was obtained from an adult who received the AZD1222 COVID-19 vaccine.

The rearrangement uses TRBV28 and TRBJ1-5; the D gene is possibly TRBD1 (6 bases). The CDR3 contains 14 residues. Per germline, CDR1 MDHEN and CDR2 SYDVKM. V gave up 3 bases and J gave up 7 bases, with 13 bases separating them. CDR3 sequence: CASSLGGFGQPQHF. The CDR3 coding sequence is TGTGCCAGCAGTTTGGGGGGCTTTGGGCAGCCCCAGCATTTT.

J is TRBJ1-1 and V is TRBV18; D is uncertain. Germline V CDR1 and CDR2: KGHSH, LQKENI. This CDR3 is built from 14 residues. Trimming took 1 base from V and 1 from J, leaving 7 bases between them. Here the CDR3 DNA reads TGTGCCAGCTCACCACGCCGGGAGAACACTGAAGCTTTCTTT. Its translation: CASSPRRENTEAFF.

A single count supports this clone. This sequence joins TRBV5-1 and TRBJ1-1, with D tentatively TRBD1 (6 bases). Deletions cut 0 bases from V and 0 bases from J, with 12 bases between. The CDR3 spans 16 residues. The germline V gene has CDR1 SGHRS and CDR2 YFSETQ. The chain's CDR3 is CASSLERTDLNTEAFF. CDR3 nucleotides: TGCGCCAGCAGCTTGGAACGGACAGACTTGAACACTGAAGCTTTCTTT.

This sequence joins TRBV7-2 and TRBJ2-7; possibly TRBD1 or TRBD2 for D (5 bases each). Germline V lookup: CDR1 SGHTA, CDR2 FQGNSA. This CDR3 is 13 amino acids long. With 5 bases removed from V and 2 bases from J, the gap between germline ends came to 10 bases. DNA of the CDR3: TGTGCCAGCAGCCTAGAGGGACCCTACGAGCAGTACTTC. Protein sequence: CASSLEGPYEQYF. Full variable domain (rest looked up from reference TRBV7-2 and TRBJ2-7): GAGVSQSPSNKVTEKGKDVELRCDPISGHTALYWYRQSLGQGLEFLIYFQGNSAPDKSGLPSDRFSAERTGGSVSTLTIQRTQQEDSAVYLCASSLEGPYEQYFGPGTRLTVT.

The table lists this clone with a count of one. The CDR3 spells CASSQLASEQYF. CDR3 DNA sequence: TGTGCCAGCAGCCAACTAGCTTCCGAGCAGTACTTC. V and J are TRBV3-1 (or the pseudogene TRBV3-2) and TRBJ2-7; a weak D match, TRBD2 (5 bases). Germline V gives CDR1 LGHDT, CDR2 YNNKEL (reference sequence). V was trimmed by 2 bases and J by 6 bases, leaving 8 bases between them. CDR3 length equals 12 residues.

This chain uses TRBV28 with TRBJ2-1, with D perhaps assigned TRBD1 or TRBD2 (5 bases each). Germline CDR1 is MDHEN and CDR2 is SYDVKM. The V end was cut by 6 bases, the J end by 6 bases, with 18 bases between. The CDR3 spans 15 residues. For the CDR3, the DNA is TGTGCCAGCAGCACAGGAGGCGCCGGAGGCAATGAGCAGTTCTTC. This gives the protein CASSTGGAGGNEQFF.

CDR3 nucleotide sequence: TGTGCCTGGAGTGGGGTTTACGAGCAGTACTTC. It translates to CAWSGVYEQYF. The chain recombines TRBV30 with TRBJ2-7; D is undetermined. Per the germline V gene, CDR1 is GTSNPN and CDR2 is SVGIG (reference sequence). CDR3 length: 11 amino acids. The V and J ends lost 1 base and 4 bases respectively, with 5 bases between them.